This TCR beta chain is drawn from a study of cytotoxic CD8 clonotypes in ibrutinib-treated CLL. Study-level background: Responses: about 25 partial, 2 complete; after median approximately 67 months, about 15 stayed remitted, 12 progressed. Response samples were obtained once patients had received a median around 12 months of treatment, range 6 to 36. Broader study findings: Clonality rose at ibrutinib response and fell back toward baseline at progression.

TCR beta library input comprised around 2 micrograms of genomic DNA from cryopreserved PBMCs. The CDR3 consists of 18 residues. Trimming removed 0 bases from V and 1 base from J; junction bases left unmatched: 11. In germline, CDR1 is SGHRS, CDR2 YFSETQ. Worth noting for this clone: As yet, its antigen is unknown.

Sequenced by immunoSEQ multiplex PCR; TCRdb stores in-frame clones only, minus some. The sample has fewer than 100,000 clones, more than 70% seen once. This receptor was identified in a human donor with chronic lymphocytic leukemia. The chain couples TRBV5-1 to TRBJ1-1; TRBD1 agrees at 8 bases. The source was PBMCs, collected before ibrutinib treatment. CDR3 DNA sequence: TGCGCCAGCAGCTTGGCCGCCAGACAGGGGACGCCGAACACTGAAGCTTTCTTT. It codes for CASSLAARQGTPNTEAFF.